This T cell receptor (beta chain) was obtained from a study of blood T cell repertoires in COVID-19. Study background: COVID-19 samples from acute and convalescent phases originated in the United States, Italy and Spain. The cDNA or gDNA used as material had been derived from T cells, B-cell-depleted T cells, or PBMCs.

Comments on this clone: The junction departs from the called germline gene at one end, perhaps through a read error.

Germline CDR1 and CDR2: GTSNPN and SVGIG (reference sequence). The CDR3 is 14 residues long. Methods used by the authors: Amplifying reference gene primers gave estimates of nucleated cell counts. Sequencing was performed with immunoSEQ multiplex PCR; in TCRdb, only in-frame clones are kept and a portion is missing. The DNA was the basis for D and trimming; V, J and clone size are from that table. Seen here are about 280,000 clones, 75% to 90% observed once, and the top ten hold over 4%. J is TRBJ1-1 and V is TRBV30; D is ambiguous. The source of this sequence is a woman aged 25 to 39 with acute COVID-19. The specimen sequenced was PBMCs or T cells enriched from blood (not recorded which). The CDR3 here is CAWSVLEVKTEAFF. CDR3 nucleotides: TGTGCCTGGAGTGTACTGGAGGTGAAAACTGAAGCTTTCTTT.